The 15 T cell receptor beta chains given below trace back to one sample, sequenced in a study of T cell changes during pregnancy in multiple sclerosis. Here immunoSEQ multiplex PCR was the method, and the copy in TCRdb shows in-frame clones only, minus some. The sample lists about 40,000 clones; approximately 94% were seen once. The input for sequencing was peripheral blood, taken in the third trimester of pregnancy. The source of these receptors is a female donor with multiple sclerosis, enrolled in a pregnancy study.

The V and J genes are TRBV6-1 and TRBJ2-4, with D possibly being TRBD1 (6 bases). CDR1 MNHNS and CDR2 SASEGT come from the germline V gene. V lost 7 bases and J lost 6, with 16 bases in between. CDR3 length equals 14 residues. CDR3 nucleotides: TGTGCCAGCACTGACCGGGACAAGGGAAACATTCAGTACTTC. It encodes CASTDRDKGNIQYF.

V and J are TRBV7-9 and TRBJ2-7; D possibly corresponds to TRBD1 (6 bases). CDR1 and CDR2 from the germline V gene are SEHNR and FQNEAQ (reference sequence). V was shortened by 1 base and J by 4 bases, with 14 bases between the two germline ends. CDR3 length equals 15 residues. The chain's CDR3 is CASSLVSAGVYEQYF. The DNA of the CDR3 is TGTGCCAGCAGCTTAGTATCCGCAGGGGTGTACGAGCAGTACTTC.

The V and J genes are TRBV2 and TRBJ1-2, with a possible D match to TRBD1 (5 bases). The germline V gene encodes CDR1 SNHLY and CDR2 FYNNEI. The CDR3 contains 14 residues. V was pared by 3 bases and J by 1 base, with 9 bases between. The CDR3 spells CASSESGVNYGYTF. CDR3 DNA sequence: TGTGCCAGCAGTGAGTCGGGGGTTAACTATGGCTACACCTTC.

In its sample, this clone was seen once. The chain joins TRBV5-4 to TRBJ1-3; a weak D match, TRBD1 (6 bases). Germline lookup yields CDR1 SGHNT and CDR2 YYREEE (reference sequence). Trimming pared 4 bases from V and 4 bases from J, leaving 12 bases between. This CDR3 is 14 amino acids long. This CDR3 is CASSGSGAGNTIYF. CDR3 bases: TGTGCCAGCAGCGGATCAGGGGCAGGAAACACCATATATTTT.

The rearrangement joins TRBV11-3 to TRBJ2-3; D remains ambiguous. This CDR3 is built from 13 residues. Germline V CDR1 and CDR2: SGHNT, YENEEA. The CDR3 spells CATRLASTDTQYF. The CDR3 region has the DNA TGTGCAACCCGTCTGGCTAGCACAGATACGCAGTATTTT. The full variable domain, with the rest looked up from reference TRBV11-3 and TRBJ2-3, is EAGVVQSPRYKIIEKKQPVAFWCNPISGHNTLYWYLQNLGQGPELLIRYENEEAVDDSQLPKDRFSAERLKGVDSTLKIQPAELGDSAVYLCATRLASTDTQYFGPGTRLTVL.

This chain connects TRBV6-1 to TRBJ2-5; 9 bases match TRBD1. After removal of 2 bases from V and 5 bases from J, the junction contained 3 bases not matched to a gene. The V gene's germline CDR1 is MNHNS and CDR2 SASEGT. This CDR3 has 14 amino acids. CDR3 bases: TGTGCCAGCAGTGAAAACAGGGGGCTTGAGACCCAGTACTTC. Its protein is CASSENRGLETQYF.

V gene TRBV7-9 combines with J gene TRBJ1-6; TRBD1 matches at 8 bases. This CDR3 spans 14 amino acids. CDR1 is SEHNR and CDR2 is FQNEAQ in the germline V gene (reference sequence). Trimming removed 5 bases from V and 14 bases from J; junction bases left unmatched: 11. The CDR3 bases are TGTGCCAGCAGCCCTCCGGACAGGGTAGAAACCCTCCACTTT. It translates to CASSPPDRVETLHF.

The chain carries TRBV29-1 and TRBJ2-1; possibly TRBD1 for D (5 bases). The CDR3 has 14 residues. The V end lost 2 bases, the J end lost 4 bases, and 12 bases lay between the germline ends. In germline, CDR1 is SQVTM, CDR2 ANQGSEA. CDR3 residues: CSVESRAGYNEQFF. CDR3 sequence (DNA): TGCAGCGTTGAAAGCAGGGCAGGGTACAATGAGCAGTTCTTC.

The V and J genes are TRBV29-1 and TRBJ1-1; TRBD1 is a possible D gene (6 bases). The CDR3 loop spans 13 amino acids. The V and J ends lost 7 bases and 5 bases respectively, with 17 bases between them. The germline V gene has CDR1 SQVTM and CDR2 ANQGSEA. CDR3 nucleotide sequence: TGCAGCGCCTGGGCGGCAGACAGGACTGAAGCTTTCTTT. Translated: CSAWAADRTEAFF.

This chain uses TRBV2 with TRBJ1-1; 9 bases line up with TRBD1. J was trimmed by 4 bases and V by 9 bases; bases with no gene match: 15. CDR1 SNHLY and CDR2 FYNNEI come from the germline V gene. The CDR3 extends over 16 amino acids. The DNA for the CDR3 is TGTGCCAGTTCCCTTGGGACAGGGACTAGATTCACTGAAGCTTTCTTT. Translation gives CASSLGTGTRFTEAFF.

The chain couples TRBV6-5 to TRBJ2-3; 7 bases align to TRBD2. The J segment lost 7 bases and the V segment lost 3 bases, leaving 10 bases of the junction unmatched. Germline V gene data show CDR1 as MNHEY and CDR2 as SVGAGI. This CDR3 contains 15 residues. This CDR3 is CASSYGGGRGNTQYF. The CDR3 region has the DNA TGTGCCAGCAGTTATGGGGGGGGTCGCGGAAATACGCAGTATTTT.

The chain combines TRBV5-1 with TRBJ2-5, with a possible D match to TRBD2 (6 bases). V was cut by 6 bases and J by 5 bases, with 17 bases left in between. Germline values: CDR1 SGHRS, CDR2 YFSETQ. CDR3 length equals 14 residues. CDR3 bases: TGCGCCAGCAACCCGTCGGGGGTTGGCGAGACCCAGTACTTC. Its translation is CASNPSGVGETQYF. Drawing the rest from reference TRBV5-1 and TRBJ2-5, the complete variable domain is KAGVTQTPRYLIKTRGQQVTLSCSPISGHRSVSWYQQTPGQGLQFLFEYFSETQRNKGNFPGRFSGRQFSNSRSEMNVSTLELGDSALYLCASNPSGVGETQYFGPGTRLLVL.

The V gene is TRBV11-3, the J gene TRBJ2-5; 9 bases are shared with TRBD2. V gave up 5 bases and J gave up 4 bases; unmatched junction bases: 8. This CDR3 spans 15 amino acids. Germline loops: CDR1 SGHNT, CDR2 YENEEA. CDR3 protein: CASSPGTSWSETQYF. CDR3 nucleotides: TGTGCCAGCAGCCCCGGGACTAGCTGGTCAGAGACCCAGTACTTC.

The chain employs TRBV10-3 and TRBJ1-6; TRBD1 aligns across 10 bases. This CDR3 spans 15 amino acids. With 4 bases clipped from V and 6 bases from J, the junction kept 3 bases outside the gene matches. Germline V gives CDR1 ENHRY, CDR2 SYGVKD. CDR3 DNA sequence: TGTGCCATCAGTGGACAGGGGGCCGGTAATTCACCCCTCCACTTT. Translated: CAISGQGAGNSPLHF.

The sample holds one count of this clone. J is TRBJ2-7 and V is TRBV5-1; D may be TRBD2 (5 bases). The V and J ends lost 4 bases and 4 bases respectively, with 15 bases between them. The CDR3 extends over 14 amino acids. Looked up from germline, CDR1 is SGHRS and CDR2 is YFSETQ. The CDR3 loop is CASSLGLVGYEQYF. In nucleotides, the CDR3 is TGCGCCAGCAGCCTCGGACTGGTGGGTTACGAGCAGTACTTC.